This T cell receptor (beta chain) appears in the sequencing data of a study of blood T cell repertoires in COVID-19. This table comes from immunoSEQ multiplex PCR, and its TCRdb copy is limited to in-frame clones, with some not included. The table includes about 75,000 clones, 88% detected once. Germline CDR1 is SEHNR and CDR2 is FQNEAQ (reference sequence). J lost 6 bases, V lost 3 bases, and 4 bases had no gene match. The length of the CDR3 is 13 residues. The sequencing sample was made of peripheral blood. The chain combines TRBV7-9 with TRBJ2-7; 8 nucleotides agree with TRBD1. This TCR derives from a human donor in a cohort sampled during active COVID-19. In nucleotides, the CDR3 is TGTGCCAGCAGCTTGACAGGGGTTGGCGAGCAGTACTTC. Translating it yields CASSLTGVGEQYF.